The rows below give T cell receptor beta chains drawn from one sample of a study of cytomegalovirus exposure and HLA in healthy donors. Using immunoSEQ multiplex PCR, the repertoire was profiled, and TCRdb retains in-frame clones only, with some absent. The sample carries tens of thousands of clones, approximately 94% recorded once. The sequenced material came from PBMCs. These receptors all come from a man in his late teens or twenties in good health and CMV-seropositive. Both conserved end residues are part of each CDR3. Each record gives: V gene, clone size, J gene, D gene, CDR3 DNA, CDR3 protein. D genes are given only for firm matches. Clone sizes are given selectively: once, few, many, or a class where the clone is expanded.

TRBV6-7	once	TRBJ1-1	NA	TGTGCCAGCAGTTACACTCCGGGGGGGGCGAATAGGGATCATAGCACTGAAGCTTTCTTT	CASSYTPGGANRDHSTEAFF
TRBV6-1	NA	TRBJ1-5	TRBD1	TGTGCCAGCAGTGTCTCAAAGGGGACAGGGGGCGCAAGGCAGCCCCAGCATTTT	CASSVSKGTGGARQPQHF
TRBV5-4	NA	TRBJ1-1	NA	TGTGCCAGCAGCTTCGGCAGGACACCCACTGAAGCTTTCTTT	CASSFGRTPTEAFF
TRBV5-4	NA	TRBJ1-1	TRBD1	TGTGCCAGCAGCTTGGCGGCCGGGACAGGGAACACTGAAGCTTTCTTT	CASSLAAGTGNTEAFF
TRBV29-1	NA	TRBJ2-6	NA	TGCAGCACCAGCTCTGGGGCCAACGTCCTGACTTTC	CSTSSGANVLTF
TRBV2	once	TRBJ1-4	NA	TGTGCCAGCAGTGTTAGTGAAAAACTGTTTTTT	CASSVSEKLFF
TRBV30	NA	TRBJ1-2	NA	TGTGCCTCCGGTGGGGCAGAAAATAACTATGGCTACACCTTC	CASGGAENNYGYTF
TRBV28	NA	TRBJ1-2	TRBD1	TGTGCCAGCAGACCCTCGGGACAGGGGGGCTATGGCTACACCTTC	CASRPSGQGGYGYTF
TRBV6-1	NA	TRBJ1-4	NA	TGTGCCAGCAGTGAAGACTCCGCAACTAATGAAAAACTGTTTTTT	CASSEDSATNEKLFF
TRBV19	NA	TRBJ2-7	NA	TGTGCCAGTAGTATAGGACAGAAAGACGAGCAGTACTTC	CASSIGQKDEQYF
TRBV27	NA	TRBJ1-5	NA	TGTGCCAGCAGTTTCCAGGGTGCGCGCAGCAATCAGCCCCAGCATTTT	CASSFQGARSNQPQHF
TRBV5-6	NA	TRBJ1-5	TRBD1	TGTGCCAGCAGCTTGCGGACAGGAAACAATCAGCCCCAGCATTTT	CASSLRTGNNQPQHF
TRBV6-4	NA	TRBJ2-5	TRBD2	TGTGCCAGCAGTGATTTAGCGGGAGGCCCCTACCAAGAGACCCAGTACTTC	CASSDLAGGPYQETQYF
TRBV10-3	NA	TRBJ2-3	TRBD1	TGTGCCATCAGTGGTGCCGGGACAGGGAAGGGGACAGATACGCAGTATTTT	CAISGAGTGKGTDTQYF
TRBV27	NA	TRBJ1-2	TRBD1	TGTGCCAGCAGTCGAGACACAGGGGACGGCTACACCTTC	CASSRDTGDGYTF
TRBV7-2	NA	TRBJ2-5	TRBD2	TGTGCCAGCAGCTTAGTTATATATGGCGGGAGAGACCAAGAGACCCAGTACTTC	CASSLVIYGGRDQETQYF
TRBV6-5	few	TRBJ1-2	NA	TGTGCCAGCAGACTAGCCTCGGCCCCCGGCTACACCTTC	CASRLASAPGYTF
TRBV7-6	NA	TRBJ1-1	NA	TGTGCCAGCAGCTTAGGCACGCCGGGCACTGAAGCTTTCTTT	CASSLGTPGTEAFF
TRBV28	NA	TRBJ2-7	TRBD2	TGTGCCAGCAGGGTTACTAGCGGGCGATCCTACGAGCAGTACTTC	CASRVTSGRSYEQYF
TRBV4-1	NA	TRBJ2-1	TRBD2	TGCGCCAGCAGCCAGCTAAGCGGGGGAGGACTCTCCTACAATGAGCAGTTCTTC	CASSQLSGGGLSYNEQFF
TRBV7-9	NA	TRBJ2-3	TRBD2	TGTGCCAGCAGCCTCCTGACTAGCGGGAGACTAGATACGCAGTATTTT	CASSLLTSGRLDTQYF
TRBV7-9	NA	TRBJ2-7	NA	TGTGCCAGCAGCATTTCAACACGAACCTACGAGCAGTACTTC	CASSISTRTYEQYF
TRBV9	NA	TRBJ1-1	TRBD1	TGTGCCAGCAGCGCCGACAGGGTGAACACTGAAGCTTTCTTT	CASSADRVNTEAFF
TRBV18	NA	TRBJ1-1	TRBD1	TGTGCCAGCTCACGTGACAGGGGCGAAAACACTGAAGCTTTCTTT	CASSRDRGENTEAFF
TRBV10-3	NA	TRBJ2-1	TRBD2	TGTGCCATCAGTGCTAGCGGGGAACCCAATGAGCAGTTCTTC	CAISASGEPNEQFF
TRBV10-3	NA	TRBJ2-1	TRBD2	TGTGCCATCACGTTTTCGCGGGAGGATGAGCAGTTCTTC	CAITFSREDEQFF
TRBV7-2	once	TRBJ2-5	TRBD2	TGTGCCAGCAGCCTCCATAGCGGGGGGGCAATAGAGACCCAGTACTTC	CASSLHSGGAIETQYF
TRBV25-1	NA	TRBJ1-2	TRBD1	TGTGCCAATCCAGGGGGCTCAGGGTATGGCTACACCTTC	CANPGGSGYGYTF
TRBV19	NA	TRBJ1-5	NA	TGTGCCAGTAGTACACCCCGACAGGCCCTCAGCAATCAGCCCCAGCATTTT	CASSTPRQALSNQPQHF
TRBV5-1	NA	TRBJ2-1	NA	TGCGCCAGCAGCCTGGATGGGGGGTTCTCCTACAATGAGCAGTTCTTC	CASSLDGGFSYNEQFF
TRBV27	few	TRBJ1-1	NA	TGTGCCAGTACCCGGGGGGGGGCGGGAGTCACTGAAGCTTTCTTT	CASTRGGAGVTEAFF
TRBV7-2	NA	TRBJ2-1	NA	TGTGCCGCCCGACTAGTAAATGAGCAGTTCTTC	CAARLVNEQFF
TRBV11-2	NA	TRBJ2-1	TRBD1	TGTGCCAGCAGCAGGGACAGGGCGTTGGGCTCCTACAATGAGCAGTTCTTC	CASSRDRALGSYNEQFF
TRBV25-1	NA	TRBJ1-1	NA	TGTGCCAGCAGTCGTGACATAGAGAACACTGAAGCTTTCTTT	CASSRDIENTEAFF